A single sample gave rise to the 7 T cell receptor beta chains below, sequenced in a study of T cell responses to AZD1222 COVID-19 vaccine. The data were produced by immunoSEQ multiplex PCR, yet TCRdb's version contains in-frame clones alone and is incomplete. The sample lists 160,000 or so clones, over 80% occurring once. Specimen: peripheral blood, collected 28 days after the second dose of the MenACWY control vaccine. The source of these receptors is an adult who received the MenACWY meningococcal vaccine as a control.

The CDR3 nucleotides read TGTGCCAGTAGTATTTCAGCGGGACAACCCAATGAGCAGTTCTTC. Translating gives CASSISAGQPNEQFF. The chain employs TRBV19 and TRBJ2-1, with D perhaps matching TRBD2 (7 bases). With 3 bases removed from V and 6 bases from J, the gap between germline ends came to 15 bases. Germline-derived CDR1 and CDR2 are LNHDA and SQIVND (reference sequence). This CDR3 is 15 amino acids long. The full variable domain, its missing parts supplied by reference TRBV19 and TRBJ2-1, is DGGITQSPKYLFRKEGQNVTLSCEQNLNHDAMYWYRQDPGQGLRLIYYSQIVNDFQKGDIAEGYSVSREKKESFPLTVTSAQKNPTAFYLCASSISAGQPNEQFFGPGTRLTVL.

The V call is TRBV3-1 (or the pseudogene TRBV3-2), the J call TRBJ2-7; possibly TRBD1 for D (6 bases). V was clipped by 0 bases and J by 2 bases, with 8 bases between them. CDR3 length: 14 amino acids. Germline values: CDR1 LGHDT, CDR2 YNNKEL (reference sequence). The CDR3 nucleotides read TGTGCCAGCAGCCAAGACTGGACAGCCTACGAGCAGTACTTC. Translated: CASSQDWTAYEQYF.

The chain links TRBV11-3 to TRBJ2-2; 7 nucleotides align to TRBD1. Trimming removed 5 bases from V and 6 bases from J; junction bases left unmatched: 9. Germline V gives CDR1 SGHNT, CDR2 YENEEA. This CDR3 is 15 amino acids long. The CDR3 DNA reads TGTGCCAGCAGCGCGGACAGGTCTAGTGCCGGGGAGCTGTTTTTT. Translated: CASSADRSSAGELFF. Full variable domain (rest looked up from reference TRBV11-3 and TRBJ2-2): EAGVVQSPRYKIIEKKQPVAFWCNPISGHNTLYWYLQNLGQGPELLIRYENEEAVDDSQLPKDRFSAERLKGVDSTLKIQPAELGDSAVYLCASSADRSSAGELFFGEGSRLTVL.

The rearrangement joins TRBV21-1 to TRBJ1-4; the DNA was not compared with TRBD1, the D call given in the table. TRBV21-1 is flagged as a pseudogene. The CDR3 length is 17 residues. CDR3 residues: CASSKPTGKWLNEKLFF. CDR3 DNA sequence: TGTGCCAGCAGCAAACCCACAGGGAAGTGGCTAAATGAAAAACTGTTTTTT.

The CDR3 coding sequence is TGTGCCAGCTCACCACAAGATGGGCAACCTGAAGCTTTCTTT. As protein: CASSPQDGQPEAFF. This sequence joins TRBV18 and TRBJ1-1; no clear D. Germline CDR1 and CDR2: KGHSH and LQKENI. CDR3 size: 14 residues. V gave up 1 base and J gave up 6 bases, with 12 bases separating them.

The genes are TRBV13 and TRBJ1-1; D gene unclear. This CDR3 spans 14 amino acids. CDR1 is PRHDT and CDR2 is FYEKMQ in the germline V gene (reference sequence). Trimming pared 1 base from V and 1 base from J, leaving 7 bases between. CDR3: CASSLAGRNTEAFF. The CDR3 DNA follows: TGTGCCAGCAGCTTAGCCGGACGGAACACTGAAGCTTTCTTT.

The chain combines TRBV12-3 or TRBV12-4 with TRBJ1-2, with D tentatively TRBD1 (6 bases). This CDR3 is 13 amino acids long. Trimming took off 5 bases at V and 3 bases at J, with 10 bases between the two ends. The CDR3 DNA is TGTGCCAGCAGTGAGGGGGAGCACTATGGCTACACCTTC. Translated, it gives CASSEGEHYGYTF.